This section outlines one T cell receptor (beta chain) sequence together with its context. Its antigen remains unknown. These data belong to a study of T cell responses to AZD1222 COVID-19 vaccine. Regarding the study as a whole: Researchers report vaccine-associated CD4 TCRs spanning spike, with dominance at 160-218 and 743-854.

Germline assignment: CDR1 SEHNR and CDR2 FQNEAQ (reference sequence). V trimming: 2 bases; J trimming: 2 bases; junction bases outside the gene matches: 3. The CDR3 has 15 residues. Here immunoSEQ multiplex PCR was the method, and the copy in TCRdb shows in-frame clones only, minus some. There are some 96,000 clones in the sample; 80% to 90% occur only once, and more than 15% lies in the top ten. V gene TRBV7-9 combines with J gene TRBJ2-3; 8 bases are shared with TRBD2. Here the sequenced sample was peripheral blood, taken on day 0 of AZD1222 vaccination. The TCR was taken from an adult in good health. The CDR3 is CASSLSSGLTDTQYF. The CDR3 nucleotides are TGTGCCAGCAGCTTATCTAGCGGGCTCACAGATACGCAGTATTTT.